This TCR beta chain was identified during a study of prognosis after radiotherapy for stage I lung cancer. Across the study: Patients with non-small cell lung cancer were all judged medically inoperable. Tumors proved to be squamous cell carcinoma in several patients and represented adenocarcinoma in about eleven. Study outcomes and limitations: Among patients who developed distant metastases, Shannon entropy after stereotactic body radiation therapy was lower.

In its sample, this clonotype was seen many times. Its antigen is unknown. Each of the patients had no lymph node involvement on CT and PET/CT and no prior chemotherapy, radiotherapy or other malignancies. Genomic DNA was the source, and TCR beta CDR3 was amplified from it by two-round multiplex PCR. First-round PCR used primers specific to each TRBV and TRBJ gene. TCRdb re-derived calls from the multiplex PCR reads in MiXCR, one entry per CDR3 protein. The top ten hold under 30% of the sample, which has about 14,000 distinct CDR3 sequences, 55% to 70% seen once. This CDR3 region has 13 residues. Germline CDR1 MGHRA, CDR2 YSYEKL. V dropped 3 bases and J dropped 5 bases, with 9 bases sitting between them.

V is TRBV4-1 and J is TRBJ2-3; possibly TRBD2 for D (5 bases). This TCR was sampled from a donor over 45 with non-small cell lung cancer. This specimen was PBMCs, taken before or after stereotactic body radiation therapy (not recorded which). CDR3 in DNA: TGCGCCAGCAGCCACTCCGAGGGAGATACGCAGTATTTT. This gives the protein CASSHSEGDTQYF.